This TCR beta chain was profiled in a study of CD8+CD57+ T cells in acquired aplastic anemia. Genomic DNA constituted the template upon which TCR beta VDJ and CDR3 profiling was performed. TCRdb re-called the reads with MiXCR, one entry per CDR3 protein. The sample lists 150,000 to 200,000 distinct CDR3 sequences, 45% to 55% seen once, with about 2.8% in the top ten. V was clipped by 7 bases and J by 5 bases; unmatched bases: 5. Germline V lookup: CDR1 SNHLY, CDR2 FYNNEI. The CDR3 contains 14 residues. Only patients with CD8+CD57+ cell expansion on flow cytometry were chosen for sequencing. The TCR was taken from a human donor with aplastic anemia. The V call is TRBV2, the J call TRBJ2-5, with TRBD2 identical over 12 bases. Sequencing was carried out using sorted CD4+, CD8+, or CD8+CD57+ T cells (not recorded which) from PBMCs. As DNA, the CDR3 is TGTGCCAGCAAAAGACTAGCGGGAGTGGAGACCCAGTACTTC. It is translated as CASKRLAGVETQYF.